This TCR beta chain was observed in a study of cytomegalovirus exposure and HLA in healthy donors. Background on the study: Ancestry clustering placed around 81% of some 400 genotyped donors in the Caucasian-associated cluster.

With respect to this clone: As yet, its antigen is unknown.

Whole-study results and caveats: According to reports, the classifier identified cytomegalovirus status with high specificity and sensitivity. The study recorded 150 to 200 TCR beta chains that were cytomegalovirus-associated.

Primers for the PCR totalled 60 Vbeta and 13 Jbeta. Sequencing used immunoSEQ multiplex PCR; TCRdb keeps in-frame clones, though not all of them. The sample comprises about 170,000 clones, about 76% of which are singletons, and roughly 2% rests with the top ten. From germline, CDR1 is KGHSH and CDR2 LQKENI. There are 15 residues in the CDR3. V was clipped by 2 bases and J by 5 bases; unmatched bases: 6. This clonotype was sampled from a female donor in good health and CMV-seronegative. V usage is TRBV18 and J usage is TRBJ1-5; 7 bases are a match to TRBD1. Source material: PBMCs. The CDR3 region is CASSPGTAVYQPQHF. Here the CDR3 DNA reads TGTGCCAGCTCACCAGGGACAGCCGTGTATCAGCCCCAGCATTTT. Full variable domain (remainder filled in from reference TRBV18 and TRBJ1-5): NAGVMQNPRHLVRRRGQEARLRCSPMKGHSHVYWYRQLPEEGLKFMVYLQKENIIDESGMPKERFSAEFPKEGPSILRIQQVVRGDSAAYFCASSPGTAVYQPQHFGDGTRLSIL.